The rows below give T cell receptor beta chains drawn from one sample of a study of OX40 agonist ivuxolimab in advanced cancers. Profiled with immunoSEQ multiplex PCR; TCRdb holds only in-frame clones, not every one. Of 100,000 to 130,000 clones listed, 75% to 95% were seen once; the top ten hold around 0.61%. Source: CD4+ or CD8+ T cells sorted from blood, taken in a trial of the OX40 agonist ivuxolimab. These receptors originate from an adult with an advanced solid tumor such as melanoma, head and neck, liver or kidney cancer. CDR3s include the opening cysteine and the closing phenylalanine or tryptophan. The order of the fields is CDR3 length, clone size, J gene, V gene, D gene, CDR3 protein, CDR3 DNA. D genes are given only for firm matches. Some rows have no size entry. The others give once, few or many, or a class for an expanded clone.

cdr3_length: 15; clone_size: once; j_call: TRBJ1-4; v_call: TRBV5-6; d_call: TRBD1; cdr3_aa: CASSFTGATNEKLFF; cdr3_nt: TGTGCCAGCAGCTTTACAGGGGCAACTAATGAAAAACTGTTTTTT
cdr3_length: 15; clone_size: once; j_call: TRBJ2-5; v_call: TRBV5-8; d_call: TRBD2; cdr3_aa: CASSNLAGGGETQYF; cdr3_nt: TGTGCCAGCAGCAATCTAGCGGGGGGCGGAGAGACCCAGTACTTC
cdr3_length: 15; clone_size: -; j_call: TRBJ2-3; v_call: TRBV6-5; d_call: -; cdr3_aa: CASSYLGPGTDTQYF; cdr3_nt: TGTGCCAGCAGTTACTTAGGTCCCGGCACAGATACGCAGTATTTT
cdr3_length: 15; clone_size: -; j_call: TRBJ1-5; v_call: TRBV2; d_call: -; cdr3_aa: CASSAALVSNQPQHF; cdr3_nt: TGTGCCAGCAGTGCCGCCCTTGTCAGCAATCAGCCCCAGCATTTT
cdr3_length: 14; clone_size: -; j_call: TRBJ2-3; v_call: TRBV19; d_call: -; cdr3_aa: CASSQTHATDTQYF; cdr3_nt: TGTGCCAGTAGCCAGACTCATGCTACAGATACGCAGTATTTT
cdr3_length: 15; clone_size: once; j_call: TRBJ2-7; v_call: TRBV6-5; d_call: -; cdr3_aa: CASSIRVAPQYEQYF; cdr3_nt: TGTGCCAGCAGTATAAGGGTAGCCCCCCAATACGAGCAGTACTTC
cdr3_length: 16; clone_size: -; j_call: TRBJ2-3; v_call: TRBV6-1; d_call: -; cdr3_aa: CASSVLTRTSTDTQYF; cdr3_nt: TGTGCCAGCAGTGTTTTAACCAGGACTAGCACAGATACGCAGTATTTT
cdr3_length: 14; clone_size: -; j_call: TRBJ2-1; v_call: TRBV19; d_call: TRBD2; cdr3_aa: CASRDAGVHNEQFF; cdr3_nt: TGTGCCAGTAGAGATGCGGGAGTCCACAATGAGCAGTTCTTC
cdr3_length: 14; clone_size: -; j_call: TRBJ1-1; v_call: TRBV6-1; d_call: -; cdr3_aa: CASSLGTVNTEAFF; cdr3_nt: TGTGCCAGCAGCCTCGGGACGGTGAACACTGAAGCTTTCTTT
cdr3_length: 10; clone_size: -; j_call: TRBJ2-7; v_call: TRBV23-1; d_call: -; cdr3_aa: CASRFYEQYF; cdr3_nt: TGCGCCAGCAGATTCTACGAGCAGTACTTC
cdr3_length: 17; clone_size: -; j_call: TRBJ1-3; v_call: TRBV7-2; d_call: -; cdr3_aa: CASSGLGTTGSGNTIYF; cdr3_nt: TGTGCCAGCAGCGGCTTGGGGACTACCGGCTCTGGAAACACCATATATTTT
cdr3_length: 14; clone_size: -; j_call: TRBJ2-4; v_call: TRBV9; d_call: -; cdr3_aa: CASSVAPGLNIQYF; cdr3_nt: TGTGCCAGCAGCGTAGCGCCGGGCCTAAACATTCAGTACTTC
cdr3_length: 15; clone_size: -; j_call: TRBJ2-2; v_call: TRBV9; d_call: -; cdr3_aa: CASSVGTVNTGELFF; cdr3_nt: TGTGCCAGCAGCGTCGGGACGGTGAACACCGGGGAGCTGTTTTTT
cdr3_length: 15; clone_size: -; j_call: TRBJ1-1; v_call: TRBV11-2; d_call: -; cdr3_aa: CASSEKGVVNTEAFF; cdr3_nt: TGTGCCAGCAGCGAAAAGGGAGTTGTGAACACTGAAGCTTTCTTT
cdr3_length: 14; clone_size: -; j_call: TRBJ1-1; v_call: TRBV6-1; d_call: -; cdr3_aa: CASSEAGVDTEAFF; cdr3_nt: TGTGCCAGCAGTGAAGCCGGCGTCGACACTGAAGCTTTCTTT
cdr3_length: 14; clone_size: -; j_call: TRBJ2-7; v_call: TRBV6-5; d_call: -; cdr3_aa: CASSYSRVVSEQYF; cdr3_nt: TGTGCCAGCAGTTACTCCAGGGTGGTTAGCGAGCAGTACTTC
cdr3_length: 14; clone_size: once; j_call: TRBJ1-4; v_call: TRBV6-5; d_call: -; cdr3_aa: CASSYSGHLEKLFF; cdr3_nt: TGTGCCAGCAGTTACTCGGGACATTTGGAAAAACTGTTTTTT
cdr3_length: 13; clone_size: -; j_call: TRBJ2-7; v_call: TRBV6-1; d_call: -; cdr3_aa: CASSESAQYEQYF; cdr3_nt: TGTGCCAGCAGTGAATCGGCTCAGTACGAGCAGTACTTC
cdr3_length: 17; clone_size: -; j_call: TRBJ2-5; v_call: TRBV7-8; d_call: -; cdr3_aa: CASSSLALSGQQETQYF; cdr3_nt: TGTGCCAGCAGCTCCCTCGCCCTAAGCGGACAGCAAGAGACCCAGTACTTC
cdr3_length: 10; clone_size: -; j_call: TRBJ2-7; v_call: TRBV7-2; d_call: -; cdr3_aa: CASASYEQYF; cdr3_nt: TGTGCCAGCGCCTCCTACGAGCAGTACTTC
cdr3_length: 13; clone_size: once; j_call: TRBJ1-2; v_call: TRBV2; d_call: -; cdr3_aa: CASSRSANYGYTF; cdr3_nt: TGTGCCAGCAGTCGTTCAGCGAACTATGGCTACACCTTC
cdr3_length: 14; clone_size: -; j_call: TRBJ1-2; v_call: TRBV13; d_call: TRBD1; cdr3_aa: CASSSGQGFYGYTF; cdr3_nt: TGTGCCAGCAGCTCAGGACAGGGGTTCTATGGCTACACCTTC
cdr3_length: 15; clone_size: -; j_call: TRBJ2-1; v_call: TRBV7-2; d_call: -; cdr3_aa: CASSLWKGSYNEQFF; cdr3_nt: TGTGCCAGCAGCTTATGGAAGGGGTCCTACAATGAGCAGTTCTTC
cdr3_length: 14; clone_size: -; j_call: TRBJ2-6; v_call: TRBV5-4; d_call: -; cdr3_aa: CASDPGSGANVLTF; cdr3_nt: TGTGCCAGCGACCCCGGATCTGGGGCCAACGTCCTGACTTTC
cdr3_length: 13; clone_size: -; j_call: TRBJ2-3; v_call: TRBV30; d_call: -; cdr3_aa: CAWSVKGGDTQYF; cdr3_nt: TGTGCCTGGAGTGTAAAAGGGGGAGATACGCAGTATTTT
cdr3_length: 15; clone_size: -; j_call: TRBJ2-7; v_call: TRBV29-1; d_call: TRBD2; cdr3_aa: CSVGMTSGGFYEQYF; cdr3_nt: TGCAGCGTTGGCATGACTAGCGGGGGGTTCTACGAGCAGTACTTC
cdr3_length: 17; clone_size: -; j_call: TRBJ1-6; v_call: TRBV15; d_call: TRBD1; cdr3_aa: CATSKTGARLGNSPLHF; cdr3_nt: TGTGCCACCAGCAAAACAGGGGCCCGTCTTGGTAATTCACCCCTCCACTTT
cdr3_length: 15; clone_size: -; j_call: TRBJ2-5; v_call: TRBV7-9; d_call: -; cdr3_aa: CASSRAGQYQETQYF; cdr3_nt: TGTGCCAGCAGCCGGGCGGGGCAGTACCAAGAGACCCAGTACTTC
cdr3_length: 14; clone_size: once; j_call: TRBJ1-1; v_call: TRBV9; d_call: -; cdr3_aa: CASSPGNMNTEAFF; cdr3_nt: TGTGCCAGCAGCCCGGGAAACATGAACACTGAAGCTTTCTTT
cdr3_length: 13; clone_size: -; j_call: TRBJ1-2; v_call: TRBV5-1; d_call: TRBD1; cdr3_aa: CASSAGQAYGYTF; cdr3_nt: TGCGCCAGCAGCGCAGGACAGGCCTATGGCTACACCTTC
cdr3_length: 15; clone_size: -; j_call: TRBJ2-5; v_call: TRBV27; d_call: -; cdr3_aa: CASSRGPIEWETQYF; cdr3_nt: TGTGCCAGCAGCCGGGGGCCTATTGAGTGGGAGACCCAGTACTTC
cdr3_length: 14; clone_size: -; j_call: TRBJ1-1; v_call: TRBV29-1; d_call: TRBD1; cdr3_aa: CSARTGWVNTEAFF; cdr3_nt: TGCAGCGCCCGGACAGGGTGGGTGAACACTGAAGCTTTCTTT
cdr3_length: 13; clone_size: -; j_call: TRBJ1-2; v_call: TRBV7-2; d_call: -; cdr3_aa: CASSLDSNYGYTF; cdr3_nt: TGTGCCAGCAGCTTGGACAGTAACTATGGCTACACCTTC
cdr3_length: 16; clone_size: -; j_call: TRBJ2-1; v_call: TRBV5-1; d_call: TRBD1; cdr3_aa: CASSLETGAPYNEQFF; cdr3_nt: TGCGCCAGCAGCTTAGAAACAGGGGCCCCTTACAATGAGCAGTTCTTC
cdr3_length: 15; clone_size: -; j_call: TRBJ2-1; v_call: TRBV4-1; d_call: -; cdr3_aa: CASSQNTGSYNEQFF; cdr3_nt: TGCGCCAGCAGCCAAAACACGGGCTCCTACAATGAGCAGTTCTTC
cdr3_length: 15; clone_size: -; j_call: TRBJ1-2; v_call: TRBV5-1; d_call: TRBD1; cdr3_aa: CASSLAQTGGYGYTF; cdr3_nt: TGCGCCAGCAGCTTGGCACAAACAGGGGGCTATGGCTACACCTTC
cdr3_length: 15; clone_size: -; j_call: TRBJ2-5; v_call: TRBV4-1; d_call: TRBD2; cdr3_aa: CASSQGLGLRETQYF; cdr3_nt: TGTGCCAGCAGCCAGGGACTAGGGCTCCGTGAGACCCAGTACTTC
cdr3_length: 18; clone_size: -; j_call: TRBJ2-1; v_call: TRBV19; d_call: TRBD1; cdr3_aa: CASRRTPAGDRVKDEQFF; cdr3_nt: TGTGCCAGTAGAAGAACCCCCGCCGGGGACAGGGTTAAGGATGAGCAGTTCTTC
cdr3_length: 13; clone_size: -; j_call: TRBJ1-1; v_call: TRBV7-3; d_call: TRBD1; cdr3_aa: CASSLYPGQTAFF; cdr3_nt: TGTGCCAGCAGCTTATATCCGGGACAGACAGCTTTCTTT
cdr3_length: 13; clone_size: -; j_call: TRBJ2-7; v_call: TRBV6-1; d_call: TRBD1; cdr3_aa: CASRGTGDHEQYF; cdr3_nt: TGTGCCAGCAGGGGGACAGGGGACCACGAGCAGTACTTC
cdr3_length: 11; clone_size: once; j_call: TRBJ1-2; v_call: TRBV7-3; d_call: -; cdr3_aa: CASSSGYGYTF; cdr3_nt: TGTGCCAGCAGCTCAGGCTATGGCTACACCTTC
cdr3_length: 13; clone_size: once; j_call: TRBJ2-5; v_call: TRBV6-5; d_call: -; cdr3_aa: CASSPGLPGTQYF; cdr3_nt: TGTGCCAGCAGCCCCGGACTCCCGGGGACCCAGTACTTC